The sequence of this TCR beta chain was determined in a study of response to subunit inactivated influenza vaccine. Study-wide points: The authors suggested that few new T cells are recruited per seasonal influenza vaccination.

Trimming shortened V by 3 bases and J by 2 bases, and 9 bases separated the two germline ends. CDR1 and CDR2 from the germline V gene are SNHLY and FYNNEI. The CDR3 length is 14 residues. A word on this clonotype: Its antigen remains unidentified.

TCRdb re-analysed the RT-PCR reads in MiXCR, keeping a single row per CDR3 protein. Among 600,000 to 700,000 distinct CDR3 sequences, approximately 15% were seen once, and the ten largest hold 6% to 9.5%. The sequence was obtained from a man aged 45-65 years who received an inactivated influenza vaccine. This material consisted of PBMCs from blood, taken about 14 days before vaccination. The chain employs TRBV2 and TRBJ2-3, with D unresolved. The CDR3 region is CASSDPALTDTQYF. For the CDR3, the DNA is TGTGCCAGCAGTGACCCTGCCCTCACAGATACGCAGTATTTT.